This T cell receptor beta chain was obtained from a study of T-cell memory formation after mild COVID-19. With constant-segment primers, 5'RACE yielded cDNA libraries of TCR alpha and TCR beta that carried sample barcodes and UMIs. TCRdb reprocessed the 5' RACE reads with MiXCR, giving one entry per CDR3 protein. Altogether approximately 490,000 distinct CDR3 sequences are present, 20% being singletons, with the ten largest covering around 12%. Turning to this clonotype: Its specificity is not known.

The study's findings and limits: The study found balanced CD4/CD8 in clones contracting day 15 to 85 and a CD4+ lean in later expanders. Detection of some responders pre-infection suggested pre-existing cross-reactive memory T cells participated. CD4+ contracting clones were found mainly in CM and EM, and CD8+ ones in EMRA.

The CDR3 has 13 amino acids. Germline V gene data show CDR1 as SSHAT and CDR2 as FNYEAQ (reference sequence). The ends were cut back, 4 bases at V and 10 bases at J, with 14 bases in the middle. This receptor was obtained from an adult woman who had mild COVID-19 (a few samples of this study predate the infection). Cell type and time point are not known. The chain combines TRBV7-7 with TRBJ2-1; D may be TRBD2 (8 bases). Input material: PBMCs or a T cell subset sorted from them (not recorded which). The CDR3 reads CASSSGGGQEQFF. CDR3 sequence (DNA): TGTGCCAGCAGCTCCGGGGGGGGACAGGAGCAGTTCTTC.